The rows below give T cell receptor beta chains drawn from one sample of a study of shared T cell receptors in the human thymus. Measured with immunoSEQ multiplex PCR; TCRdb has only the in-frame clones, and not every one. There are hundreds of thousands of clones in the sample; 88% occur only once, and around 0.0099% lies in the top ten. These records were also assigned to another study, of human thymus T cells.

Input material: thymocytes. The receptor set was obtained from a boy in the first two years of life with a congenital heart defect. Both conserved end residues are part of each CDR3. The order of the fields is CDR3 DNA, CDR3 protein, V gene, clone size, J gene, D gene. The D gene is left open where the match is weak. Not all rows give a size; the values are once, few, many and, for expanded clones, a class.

CDR3 DNA: TGTGCCAGCAGTTACGTCCCGGACTGGCGAATCTACGAGCAGTACTTC; CDR3 protein: CASSYVPDWRIYEQYF; V gene: TRBV6-5; clone size: .; J gene: TRBJ2-7; D gene: .
CDR3 DNA: TGCGCCAGCAGCTTTGGACAGCCAAAATCCTACGAGCAGTACTTC; CDR3 protein: CASSFGQPKSYEQYF; V gene: TRBV5-1; clone size: .; J gene: TRBJ2-7; D gene: .
CDR3 DNA: TGCGCCAGCAGCGGAACGGGACTAGCGGGAGATAAAGGTCCGTACGAGCAGTACTTC; CDR3 protein: CASSGTGLAGDKGPYEQYF; V gene: TRBV5-1; clone size: .; J gene: TRBJ2-7; D gene: TRBD2
CDR3 DNA: TGTGCCAGCAGCTTAGGGACTAGGCTCTACGAGCAGTACTTC; CDR3 protein: CASSLGTRLYEQYF; V gene: TRBV7-2; clone size: .; J gene: TRBJ2-7; D gene: TRBD2
CDR3 DNA: TGTGCCAGTAGAGGGAGTGGGAGCACAGATACGCAGTATTTT; CDR3 protein: CASRGSGSTDTQYF; V gene: TRBV27; clone size: .; J gene: TRBJ2-3; D gene: .
CDR3 DNA: TGTGCCAGCACCACTCAGGGCTTCTATGGCTACACCTTC; CDR3 protein: CASTTQGFYGYTF; V gene: TRBV7-9; clone size: .; J gene: TRBJ1-2; D gene: .
CDR3 DNA: TGTGCCATCACCCCCGCCGTCGGGGGGATGGAGCAGTACTTC; CDR3 protein: CAITPAVGGMEQYF; V gene: TRBV10-3; clone size: .; J gene: TRBJ2-7; D gene: TRBD2
CDR3 DNA: TGTGCCTGGAGTGTAGGGGGCCGCAATGAGCAGTTCTTC; CDR3 protein: CAWSVGGRNEQFF; V gene: TRBV30; clone size: once; J gene: TRBJ2-1; D gene: TRBD1
CDR3 DNA: TGTGCCAGCAGCTTGGCGAGGACATACCTAAGCACAGATACGCAGTATTTT; CDR3 protein: CASSLARTYLSTDTQYF; V gene: TRBV5-6; clone size: .; J gene: TRBJ2-3; D gene: .
CDR3 DNA: TGTGCCAGTAGTATAAGGGAGGACACGGGACAGGGGCCTAGCAATCAGCCCCAGCATTTT; CDR3 protein: CASSIREDTGQGPSNQPQHF; V gene: TRBV19; clone size: once; J gene: TRBJ1-5; D gene: TRBD1
CDR3 DNA: TGTGCCAGCAGTTTACACAGGGCGATAAACGAGCAGTACTTC; CDR3 protein: CASSLHRAINEQYF; V gene: TRBV28; clone size: .; J gene: TRBJ2-7; D gene: .
CDR3 DNA: TGTGCCAGCAGTTTATTGCGGTCACAGGGGTTACAGCCCCAGCATTTT; CDR3 protein: CASSLLRSQGLQPQHF; V gene: TRBV27; clone size: .; J gene: TRBJ1-5; D gene: TRBD1
CDR3 DNA: TGTGCCAGCAGTGATGCGAACAGGGGGTCTGGGGCCAACGTCCTGACTTTC; CDR3 protein: CASSDANRGSGANVLTF; V gene: TRBV27; clone size: .; J gene: TRBJ2-6; D gene: TRBD1
CDR3 DNA: TGTGCCACCAGCAGCGGCATTTCTAGCGGGAGTGGAAAGACCCAGTACTTC; CDR3 protein: CATSSGISSGSGKTQYF; V gene: TRBV15; clone size: .; J gene: TRBJ2-5; D gene: TRBD2
CDR3 DNA: TGCAGCGTTGATATGCCGGGGTTCAACTATGGCTACACCTTC; CDR3 protein: CSVDMPGFNYGYTF; V gene: TRBV29-1; clone size: .; J gene: TRBJ1-2; D gene: .
CDR3 DNA: TGTGCCAGCAGTGAATCCCAAAGCCCCGGGACAGGTAGCAATCAGCCCCAGCATTTT; CDR3 protein: CASSESQSPGTGSNQPQHF; V gene: TRBV2; clone size: .; J gene: TRBJ1-5; D gene: TRBD1
CDR3 DNA: TGTGCCAGCAGTTTGTCCCCGCGAGCCCACGAGCAGTACTTC; CDR3 protein: CASSLSPRAHEQYF; V gene: TRBV27; clone size: .; J gene: TRBJ2-7; D gene: .
CDR3 DNA: TGTGCCACCAGCAGAGCCCAGGGGGCGAGGACAGATACGCAGTATTTT; CDR3 protein: CATSRAQGARTDTQYF; V gene: TRBV15; clone size: .; J gene: TRBJ2-3; D gene: TRBD1
CDR3 DNA: TGCGCCAGCAGCTTGGGGGGGCTGGATCAGCCCCAGCATTTT; CDR3 protein: CASSLGGLDQPQHF; V gene: TRBV5-1; clone size: .; J gene: TRBJ1-5; D gene: .
CDR3 DNA: TGTGCCATCAGGGCGACTAGCGGATCTTCCTACGAGCAGTACTTC; CDR3 protein: CAIRATSGSSYEQYF; V gene: TRBV10-3; clone size: .; J gene: TRBJ2-7; D gene: TRBD2
CDR3 DNA: TGTGCCAGCGCTACTCCTCCCTATGAGCAGTTCTTC; CDR3 protein: CASATPPYEQFF; V gene: TRBV27; clone size: .; J gene: TRBJ2-1; D gene: .
CDR3 DNA: TGTGCCAGCAGCCCCCCCTGCTTAAAAGTGGGCTGCCCTGACGAGCAGTACTTC; CDR3 protein: CASSPPCLKVGCPDEQYF; V gene: TRBV9; clone size: .; J gene: TRBJ2-7; D gene: .
CDR3 DNA: TGTGCCAGCAGCTTTAAGGGGACCAGCGGGAGGTTAAACGAGCAGTACTTC; CDR3 protein: CASSFKGTSGRLNEQYF; V gene: TRBV5-5; clone size: .; J gene: TRBJ2-7; D gene: TRBD2
CDR3 DNA: TGTGCCAGCAGCTCTTCTAGCGCGACTTACGAGCAGTACTTC; CDR3 protein: CASSSSSATYEQYF; V gene: TRBV7-3; clone size: .; J gene: TRBJ2-7; D gene: .
CDR3 DNA: TGTGCCAGCAGCAGACCCGACGGAGAGCGGGAGTTGGTCCAAGAGACCCAGTACTTC; CDR3 protein: CASSRPDGERELVQETQYF; V gene: TRBV21-1; clone size: once; J gene: TRBJ2-5; D gene: .
CDR3 DNA: TGTGCCAGCAGTTTGGGGGGACCCCAAGAGACCCAGTACTTC; CDR3 protein: CASSLGGPQETQYF; V gene: TRBV27; clone size: once; J gene: TRBJ2-5; D gene: .
CDR3 DNA: TGTGCCAGCAGTTTAAGGCTAGCGGGTCAGGAGCAGCTCTTC; CDR3 protein: CASSLRLAGQEQLF; V gene: TRBV28; clone size: once; J gene: TRBJ2-1; D gene: TRBD2
CDR3 DNA: TGTGCCAGCAGCCAAGAAAGGGACAGGGAGTTCGGGGAAGAGACCCAGTACTTC; CDR3 protein: CASSQERDREFGEETQYF; V gene: TRBV14; clone size: .; J gene: TRBJ2-5; D gene: TRBD1
CDR3 DNA: TGTGCCAGCAGCCAAGATTGGCGAGAGGGGGCAGATACGCAGTATTTT; CDR3 protein: CASSQDWREGADTQYF; V gene: TRBV4-2; clone size: few; J gene: TRBJ2-3; D gene: .
CDR3 DNA: TGTGCCAGCAGCGAACTAGCGGGAGTAACGGATACGCAGTATTTT; CDR3 protein: CASSELAGVTDTQYF; V gene: TRBV6-6; clone size: .; J gene: TRBJ2-3; D gene: TRBD2
CDR3 DNA: TGTGCCAGCAGTGACCTAGCGGGAGGAGAATACAATGAGCAGTTCTTC; CDR3 protein: CASSDLAGGEYNEQFF; V gene: TRBV25-1; clone size: once; J gene: TRBJ2-1; D gene: TRBD2
CDR3 DNA: TGTGCCAGCAGCGTAACAGGGGGAAAGGGCACTGAAGCTTTCTTT; CDR3 protein: CASSVTGGKGTEAFF; V gene: TRBV2; clone size: .; J gene: TRBJ1-1; D gene: TRBD1
CDR3 DNA: TGTGCCAGCAGTTTTCTCCCAGGGGTTGAGGGTGAAAAACTGTTTTTT; CDR3 protein: CASSFLPGVEGEKLFF; V gene: TRBV28; clone size: .; J gene: TRBJ1-4; D gene: .
CDR3 DNA: TGTGCCAGCACCCGTGAGAGAGGTCGAGAGACCCAGTACTTC; CDR3 protein: CASTRERGRETQYF; V gene: TRBV2; clone size: .; J gene: TRBJ2-5; D gene: .
CDR3 DNA: TGTGCCAGCAGCTTGGCTGTGGAGGCGTACTTC; CDR3 protein: CASSLAVEAYF; V gene: TRBV5-5; clone size: .; J gene: TRBJ2-7; D gene: .
CDR3 DNA: TGTGCCTGGAGCAACAACCAGACAGGGGGGGGTAACACCGGGGAGCTGTTTTTT; CDR3 protein: CAWSNNQTGGGNTGELFF; V gene: TRBV30; clone size: .; J gene: TRBJ2-2; D gene: TRBD1
CDR3 DNA: TGCGCCAGCAGCCCCCGGGACAGCCTAATGAACACTGAAGCTTTCTTT; CDR3 protein: CASSPRDSLMNTEAFF; V gene: TRBV4-3; clone size: .; J gene: TRBJ1-1; D gene: TRBD1
CDR3 DNA: TGTGCCAGCAGCTTAGTAGCCGGGAGGGCCGATGAGCAGTTCTTC; CDR3 protein: CASSLVAGRADEQFF; V gene: TRBV11-2; clone size: .; J gene: TRBJ2-1; D gene: TRBD2
CDR3 DNA: TGTGCCTGGAGGGCGACAGGGGGGGGGAACACCGGGGAGCTGTTTTTT; CDR3 protein: CAWRATGGGNTGELFF; V gene: TRBV30; clone size: .; J gene: TRBJ2-2; D gene: TRBD1
CDR3 DNA: TGTGCCAGCAGCCCTTCTAACAGTTACAATGAGCAGTTCTTC; CDR3 protein: CASSPSNSYNEQFF; V gene: TRBV5-6; clone size: .; J gene: TRBJ2-1; D gene: .
CDR3 DNA: TGTGCCAGCAGGACGACTAGCGGGAGCCAACGGGGGACGCAGTATTTT; CDR3 protein: CASRTTSGSQRGTQYF; V gene: TRBV5-6; clone size: .; J gene: TRBJ2-3; D gene: TRBD2
CDR3 DNA: TGTGCCAGTAGTTCGGGACAGGGGGGCGCTGAAGCTTTCTTT; CDR3 protein: CASSSGQGGAEAFF; V gene: TRBV19; clone size: .; J gene: TRBJ1-1; D gene: TRBD1
CDR3 DNA: TGTGCCAGCAGCCCGAGCCTGCGAGGCTATGGCTATACCTTC; CDR3 protein: CASSPSLRGYGYTF; V gene: TRBV11-2; clone size: .; J gene: TRBJ1-2; D gene: .
CDR3 DNA: TGTGCCACCCAGGGCCTTGAAGCTTTCTTT; CDR3 protein: CATQGLEAFF; V gene: TRBV6-6; clone size: .; J gene: TRBJ1-1; D gene: .
CDR3 DNA: TGTGCCAGCAGCAAAGGTCGGGGCTACACCTTC; CDR3 protein: CASSKGRGYTF; V gene: TRBV21-1; clone size: .; J gene: TRBJ1-2; D gene: .
CDR3 DNA: TGTGCCAGCAGCCTACAGGGTTCAACTAATGAAAAACTGTTTTTT; CDR3 protein: CASSLQGSTNEKLFF; V gene: TRBV7-2; clone size: .; J gene: TRBJ1-4; D gene: .
CDR3 DNA: TGCGCCAGCAGCCTAACGGGACAGGATCCCTACGAGCAGTACTTC; CDR3 protein: CASSLTGQDPYEQYF; V gene: TRBV5-1; clone size: .; J gene: TRBJ2-7; D gene: TRBD1
CDR3 DNA: TGTGCCAGCAGCGGGGGGAGCTCCCCTGGCACAGATACGCAGTATTTT; CDR3 protein: CASSGGSSPGTDTQYF; V gene: TRBV11-3; clone size: .; J gene: TRBJ2-3; D gene: .
CDR3 DNA: TGTGCCACCTTGCGGGAGGAGGGTGAGCAGTTCTTC; CDR3 protein: CATLREEGEQFF; V gene: TRBV5-4; clone size: .; J gene: TRBJ2-1; D gene: TRBD2
CDR3 DNA: TGTGCCAGTTACCCTAGAGACAGGGGGGCTAATGAAAAACTGTTTTTT; CDR3 protein: CASYPRDRGANEKLFF; V gene: TRBV19; clone size: few; J gene: TRBJ1-4; D gene: TRBD1
CDR3 DNA: TGTGCCAGCAGATCTAGCGGGGGCCTCACCGGGGAGCTGTTTTTT; CDR3 protein: CASRSSGGLTGELFF; V gene: TRBV2; clone size: .; J gene: TRBJ2-2; D gene: TRBD2
CDR3 DNA: TGTGCCAGTAGTGGAATCGGGGGACAGGGCCCCTACGAGCAGTACTTC; CDR3 protein: CASSGIGGQGPYEQYF; V gene: TRBV19; clone size: .; J gene: TRBJ2-7; D gene: TRBD1